These 9 T cell receptor beta chains share one sample of origin, sequenced in a study of regulatory T cells in long-lasting Graves disease. As to time point: persistent/refractory GD, antithyroid drugs over 5 years with positive TRAb. The authors made the TCR library using RNA they extracted from PBMCs. Assembly of TCR beta libraries relied on iRepertoire HTBI primers together with Arm-PCR of CDR3 regions. TCRdb recomputed calls from the multiplex PCR reads with MiXCR, one row per CDR3 protein. Among about 470,000 distinct CDR3 sequences, around 21% were seen once, and the ten largest hold approximately 8%. Sample: peripheral blood mononuclear cells (PBMCs), taken when the disease was refractory, from a patient treated with antithyroid drugs. These receptors were collected from a female donor with Graves disease.

This clonotype occurred many times. This sequence joins TRBV10-3 and TRBJ2-7, with a weak D call TRBD2 (6 bases). The CDR3 spans 15 residues. CDR1 and CDR2 (germline): ENHRY, SYGVKD. The V and J ends lost 6 bases and 9 bases respectively, with 24 bases between them. The CDR3: CAISDPRGTGWVQYF. CDR3 in DNA: TGTGCCATCAGCGACCCACGAGGGACTGGGTGGGTGCAGTACTTC.

This clonotype was seen only a few times. This chain joins TRBV6-1 and TRBJ2-7; maybe TRBD2 (6 bases). V was pared by 5 bases and J by 0 bases, with 14 bases between. CDR3 length equals 15 residues. The germline V gene has CDR1 MNHNS and CDR2 SASEGT. In DNA, the CDR3 is TGTGCCAGCAGTCCCCGGGGTAGCGGCTCCTACGAGCAGTACTTC. It translates to CASSPRGSGSYEQYF.

This clonotype was found many times. The chain combines TRBV7-9 with TRBJ2-5; the D gene is possibly TRBD1 (6 bases). Trimming removed 5 bases from V and 11 bases from J, with 12 bases in between. Germline CDR1 reads SEHNR; CDR2 reads FQNEAQ (reference sequence). The CDR3 has 11 amino acids. Here the CDR3 DNA reads TGTGCCAGCAGCCTCCCCGGGACACAGTACTTC. Its protein is CASSLPGTQYF. Full variable domain (outside the CDR3, taken from reference TRBV7-9 and TRBJ2-5): DTGVSQNPRHKITKRGQNVTFRCDPISEHNRLYWYRQTLGQGPEFLTYFQNEAQLEKSRLLSDRFSAERPKGSFSTLEIQRTEQGDSAMYLCASSLPGTQYFGPGTRLLVL.

This clonotype was seen more than once but under ten times. The V and J genes are TRBV12-3 or TRBV12-4 and TRBJ1-5; D unresolved. The CDR3 is made up of 13 amino acids. V was shortened by 8 bases and J by 0 bases, with 8 bases between the two germline ends. The CDR3 DNA reads TGTGCCAGCTCACGGGTTAGCAATCAGCCCCAGCATTTT. Translated: CASSRVSNQPQHF.

As regards this clonotype: Relative to the germline gene, one junction end is altered; a read error may explain this. V and J are TRBV7-7 and TRBJ2-7; tentative D call: TRBD2 (7 bases). This CDR3 spans 14 amino acids. Per the germline V gene, CDR1 is SSHAT and CDR2 is FNYEAQ (reference sequence). CDR3 sequence (DNA): TGTGCTAGCAGCTTAGGGGAGGGGACAAACGAGCAGTACTTC. Its translation: CASSLGEGTNEQYF.

The V call is TRBV19, the J call TRBJ1-1; D remains unclear. CDR3 length: 13 residues. Germline V CDR1 and CDR2: LNHDA, SQIVND (reference sequence). V dropped 3 bases and J dropped 7 bases, with 12 bases sitting between them. The CDR3 coding sequence is TGTGCCAGTAGTATTTACTACCTTTATGAAGCTTTCTTT. Its translation is CASSIYYLYEAFF.

In its sample, this clonotype was seen a few times. The J gene is TRBJ2-2, the V gene TRBV28; the match to TRBD1 covers 7 bases. CDR1 and CDR2 (germline): MDHEN, SYDVKM. V dropped 3 bases and J dropped 1; count of bases not matched to a gene: 5. This CDR3 contains 16 residues. The CDR3 DNA reads as TGTGCCAGCAGTTTCGTGACAGGGATGAACACCGGGGAGCTGTTTTTT. Translation: CASSFVTGMNTGELFF. Full variable domain (missing parts from reference TRBV28 and TRBJ2-2): DVKVTQSSRYLVKRTGEKVFLECVQDMDHENMFWYRQDPGLGLRLIYFSYDVKMKEKGDIPEGYSVSREKKERFSLILESASTNQTSMYLCASSFVTGMNTGELFFGEGSRLTVL.

This clonotype was seen at least ten times. The chain carries TRBV2 and TRBJ2-5; 9 bases fit TRBD1. V shed 6 bases, J shed 5 bases, and the junction held 7 bases outside the gene matches. The CDR3 extends over 14 amino acids. In germline, CDR1 is SNHLY, CDR2 FYNNEI. CDR3 nucleotide sequence: TGTGCCAGCAGAAGGACAGGGGTGGAGGAGACCCAGTACTTC. Its translation is CASRRTGVEETQYF.

This rearrangement joins TRBV27 to TRBJ2-4; the D is unclear. The CDR3 covers 13 residues. Germline-derived CDR1 and CDR2 are MNHEY and SMNVEV (reference sequence). Trimming stripped 6 bases from V and 4 bases from J, with 10 bases between. CDR3: CASSPPGKNIQYF. CDR3 in DNA: TGTGCCAGCAGCCCACCTGGGAAAAACATTCAGTACTTC.